This passage covers 21 T cell receptor beta chains from one sample sequenced in a study of T-cell memory formation after mild COVID-19 (dated by TCRdb to the early 2020s). Receptor amplification or capture employed 5' RACE. Sequencing was carried out with an Illumina NovaSeq 6000. TCRdb handled the public reads itself, with Q25 trimming in fastp and clone calling in MiXCR, and kept productive beta chains. Every distinct CDR3 protein forms one entry, paired with its most common genes and DNA. Across this sample there are roughly 510,000 distinct CDR3 sequences, with roughly 17% seen only once. About 7.5% of the sample is in the top ten clones. The sequencing input was PBMCs or a T cell subset sorted from them (not recorded which). Receptors were obtained from an adult woman who had mild COVID-19 (a few samples of this study predate the infection). The sample titles of this study are shuffled in the database, so cell type and time point are left out; the donor was told from shared clones.

This clonotype appeared a few times. J is TRBJ2-1 and V is TRBV7-8; 11 positions match TRBD2. Germline loops: CDR1 SGHVS, CDR2 FQNEAQ. The V segment lost 4 bases and the J segment 0 bases; nucleotides outside the gene matches: 17. This CDR3 spans 21 amino acids. CDR3 DNA: TGTGCCAGCAGCTATCCGAGTCCTGGGACTAGCGGAACGAGCTCCTACAATGAGCAGTTCTTC. Its protein product is CASSYPSPGTSGTSSYNEQFF.

In this sample, this clonotype turned up a few times. The rearrangement links TRBV15 to TRBJ2-7; 7 bases are a match to TRBD1. This CDR3 comprises 17 residues. V lost 0 bases, J lost 5 bases, and 13 bases stayed unmatched. Germline CDR1 reads LNHNV; CDR2 reads YYDKDF (reference sequence). This chain's CDR3 is CATSRDIGAGGRNEQYF. The CDR3 DNA sequence: TGTGCCACCAGCAGAGATATTGGGGCAGGGGGAAGGAACGAGCAGTACTTC.

The genes are TRBV5-5 and TRBJ1-5; a possible D gene is TRBD1 (5 bases). Trimming removed 0 bases at V and 6 bases at J, with 10 bases between. The germline CDR1 and CDR2 sequences are SGHKS and YYEKEE (reference sequence). The CDR3 is made up of 14 amino acids. The CDR3 DNA reads as TGTGCCAGCAGCTTGGTGGACATAGGTCAGCCCCAGCATTTT. It yields the protein CASSLVDIGQPQHF.

The chain has TRBV29-1 and TRBJ2-3; weak D call: TRBD1 (6 bases). Germline V gene data show CDR1 as SQVTM and CDR2 as ANQGSEA. V was clipped by 5 bases and J by 0 bases, with 18 bases between them. The CDR3 extends over 16 amino acids. CDR3 sequence: CSVWEQQGSSTDTQYF. CDR3 coding DNA: TGCAGCGTTTGGGAACAACAGGGTTCTAGCACAGATACGCAGTATTTT.

The gene calls are TRBV5-1 and TRBJ1-5; no definite D call. Germline values: CDR1 SGHRS, CDR2 YFSETQ. The CDR3 has 14 amino acids. V was clipped by 2 bases and J by 3 bases, with 9 bases between them. The CDR3 reads CASSFGAPNQPQHF. CDR3 DNA sequence: TGCGCCAGCAGCTTTGGAGCCCCCAATCAGCCCCAGCATTTT.

This clonotype appeared a few times. In DNA form, the CDR3 reads TGTGCCACCTCCCGGGGCGAGACAGCGAATGGCTACACCTTC. As protein: CATSRGETANGYTF. The chain links TRBV27 to TRBJ1-2; D might be TRBD1 (5 bases). CDR1 is MNHEY and CDR2 is SMNVEV in the germline V gene (reference sequence). CDR3 length: 14 amino acids. V lost 10 bases and J 6 bases, leaving 21 bases between the germline ends.

The chain has TRBV5-1 and TRBJ1-5; D not resolved. Germline-derived CDR1 and CDR2 are SGHRS and YFSETQ. V lost 0 bases, J lost 5 bases, and 6 bases lay in between. The CDR3 is 13 amino acids. The CDR3 is CASSLVGDQPQHF. The DNA for the CDR3 is TGCGCCAGCAGCTTGGTTGGGGATCAGCCCCAGCATTTT. Full variable domain (missing parts from reference TRBV5-1 and TRBJ1-5): KAGVTQTPRYLIKTRGQQVTLSCSPISGHRSVSWYQQTPGQGLQFLFEYFSETQRNKGNFPGRFSGRQFSNSRSEMNVSTLELGDSALYLCASSLVGDQPQHFGDGTRLSIL.

The rearrangement uses TRBV7-6 and TRBJ1-1, with 8 bases aligning to TRBD1. CDR1 and CDR2 (germline): SGHVS, FNYEAQ. The CDR3 is 15 residues long. The V gene end was trimmed by 1 base and the J gene end by 1 base; junction bases not matched to a gene: 2. Written as DNA, the CDR3 is TGTGCCAGCAGCTTAGTGACAGGGGAGAACACTGAAGCTTTCTTT. Its protein is CASSLVTGENTEAFF.

In this sample, this clonotype turned up once. This chain uses TRBV7-3 with TRBJ1-2; D uncertain. Trimming took off 5 bases at V and 0 bases at J, with 7 bases between the two ends. This CDR3 is 13 amino acids long. The germline V gene has CDR1 SGHTA and CDR2 FQGTGA. For the CDR3, the DNA is TGTGCCAGCAGCCCGACCCCTAACTATGGCTACACCTTC. Translating gives CASSPTPNYGYTF.

This clonotype was seen a handful of times. The rearrangement links TRBV5-4 to TRBJ2-1; 15 nucleotides match TRBD2. Germline values: CDR1 SGHNT, CDR2 YYREEE (reference sequence). The CDR3 totals 16 residues. The V and J ends lost 5 bases and 5 bases, in that order; junction bases with no gene match: 5. The CDR3 protein is CASRPGTSGGNNEQFF. The DNA of the CDR3 is TGTGCCAGCAGACCCGGGACTAGCGGGGGGAACAATGAGCAGTTCTTC.

The rearrangement links TRBV4-1 to TRBJ1-5; TRBD1 matches 9 bases. After removal of 8 bases from V and 7 bases from J, the junction contained 15 bases not matched to a gene. Germline values: CDR1 MGHRA, CDR2 YSYEKL. The CDR3 is 16 amino acids. CDR3 in DNA: TGCGCCAGCGCTAACCCCCGGGGGACAGGGAGACAGCCCCAGCATTTT. It is translated as CASANPRGTGRQPQHF.

The chain employs TRBV7-2 and TRBJ1-2, with D perhaps TRBD1 (6 bases). This CDR3 comprises 14 residues. Trimming stripped 5 bases from V and 3 bases from J, with 13 bases between. Germline values: CDR1 SGHTA, CDR2 FQGNSA. Written as DNA, the CDR3 is TGTGCCAGCAGCATGATCGGGGGCGACTATGGCTACACCTTC. Encoded protein: CASSMIGGDYGYTF.

There are a few counts of this clonotype. V usage is TRBV9 and J usage is TRBJ1-4; tentative D call: TRBD1 (5 bases). In germline, CDR1 is SGDLS, CDR2 YYNGEE. V gave up 2 bases and J gave up 7 bases, with 9 bases separating them. This CDR3 has 13 residues. CDR3 nucleotide sequence: TGTGCCAGCAGCGTGGGGGTAGCTGAAAAACTGTTTTTT. It is translated as CASSVGVAEKLFF.

This chain links TRBV7-2 with TRBJ2-7; D might be TRBD2 (6 bases). This CDR3 spans 15 amino acids. Germline V gene lookup returns CDR1 SGHTA and CDR2 FQGNSA. The V and J ends lost 3 bases and 3 bases respectively, with 15 bases between them. The CDR3 DNA reads as TGTGCCAGCAGCTTTGCACCGGGACTGGGCTACGAGCAGTACTTC. Translated: CASSFAPGLGYEQYF.

This clonotype was observed a handful of times. This chain joins TRBV19 and TRBJ1-2; maybe TRBD1 (6 bases). Between the trimmed V and J ends, which lost 7 bases and 2 bases, there was a span of 17 bases. The germline V gene encodes CDR1 LNHDA and CDR2 SQIVND (reference sequence). The CDR3 contains 15 residues. CDR3 region: CASITDSSYNYGYTF. In DNA, the CDR3 is TGTGCCAGTATAACGGACAGTTCCTACAACTATGGCTACACCTTC.

The genes are TRBV6-1 and TRBJ1-5, with D unclear. There are 13 residues in the CDR3. The V end lost 4 bases, the J end lost 10 bases, and 14 bases lay between the germline ends. CDR1 MNHNS and CDR2 SASEGT come from the germline V gene. DNA of the CDR3: TGTGCCAGCAGTGGACATTACATCGACCCCCAGCATTTT. Translation: CASSGHYIDPQHF.

This clonotype has only one observation. This CDR3 is CASSLETSGREGEQFF. The CDR3 DNA follows: TGTGCCAGCAGCTTAGAGACTAGCGGGAGAGAGGGTGAGCAGTTCTTC. V gene TRBV11-3 combines with J gene TRBJ2-1; TRBD2 agrees at 12 bases. The length of the CDR3 is 16 residues. The germline V gene has CDR1 SGHNT and CDR2 YENEEA. V dropped 0 bases and J dropped 9; count of bases not matched to a gene: 6.

The V gene is TRBV30, the J gene TRBJ1-4; D is undetermined. The ends were cut back, 5 bases at V and 8 bases at J, with 12 bases in the middle. CDR1 is GTSNPN and CDR2 is SVGIG in the germline V gene (reference sequence). The length of the CDR3 is 12 residues. The CDR3 region is CAWSVVDEKLFF. In DNA form, the CDR3 reads TGTGCCTGGTCCGTAGTGGACGAAAAACTGTTTTTT.

This clonotype showed up just a few times. The gene calls are TRBV24-1 and TRBJ2-5; possibly TRBD1 or TRBD2 for D (5 bases each). Germline CDR1 reads KGHDR; CDR2 reads SFDVKD. V lost 4 bases to trimming and J lost 5 bases, with 16 bases between them. The CDR3 is 15 residues long. The CDR3 here is CATSDPRTGRETQYF. The CDR3 DNA is TGTGCCACCAGTGACCCCCGGACGGGACGGGAGACCCAGTACTTC.

This sequence joins TRBV7-2 and TRBJ2-2; TRBD2 agrees at 10 bases. Germline V gives CDR1 SGHTA, CDR2 FQGNSA. The CDR3 has 16 amino acids. J lost 6 bases, V lost 3 bases, and 7 bases had no gene match. The CDR3 loop is CASSLSGLAGAGELFF. CDR3 nucleotides: TGTGCCAGCAGCTTGTCCGGGCTAGCGGGAGCCGGGGAGCTGTTTTTT.

This clonotype was picked up a small number of times. V is TRBV12-5 and J is TRBJ1-1; D perhaps matches TRBD1 (6 bases). CDR1 and CDR2 (germline): LGHNT, FRNRAP. V gave up 3 bases and J gave up 2 bases, with 16 bases separating them. This CDR3 has 16 amino acids. The CDR3 region has the DNA TGTGCTAGTGGTTTAAGGGCAGGGGCCTTTAACACTGAAGCTTTCTTT. This translates into CASGLRAGAFNTEAFF.